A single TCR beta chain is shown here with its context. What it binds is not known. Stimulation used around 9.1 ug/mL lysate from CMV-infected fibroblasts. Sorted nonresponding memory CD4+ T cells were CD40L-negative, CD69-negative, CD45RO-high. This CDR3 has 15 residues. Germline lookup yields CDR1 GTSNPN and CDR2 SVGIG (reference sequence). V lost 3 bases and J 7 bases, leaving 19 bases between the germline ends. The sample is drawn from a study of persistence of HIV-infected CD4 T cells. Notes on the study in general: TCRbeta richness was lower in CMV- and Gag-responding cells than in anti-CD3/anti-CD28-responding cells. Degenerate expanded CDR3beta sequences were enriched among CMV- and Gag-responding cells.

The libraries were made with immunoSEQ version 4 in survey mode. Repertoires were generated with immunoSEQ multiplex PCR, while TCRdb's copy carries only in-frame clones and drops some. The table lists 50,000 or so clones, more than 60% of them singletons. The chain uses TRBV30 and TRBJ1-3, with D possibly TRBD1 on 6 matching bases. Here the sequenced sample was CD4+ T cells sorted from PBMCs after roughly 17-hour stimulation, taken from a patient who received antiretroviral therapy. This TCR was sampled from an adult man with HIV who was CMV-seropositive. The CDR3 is CAWSGGQGIANTIYF. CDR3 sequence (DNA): TGTGCCTGGAGCGGCGGGCAGGGGATCGCGAACACCATATATTTT.